The clone carrying this T cell receptor (beta chain) showed up just a few times. V trimming: 4 bases; J trimming: 4 bases; junction bases outside the gene matches: 9. There are 17 residues in the CDR3. The germline V gene has CDR1 SGHDN and CDR2 FVKESK. This sample stems from a study of response to subunit inactivated influenza vaccine. TCRdb re-analysed the RT-PCR reads in MiXCR, keeping a single row per CDR3 protein. The repertoire holds about 570,000 distinct CDR3 sequences, with over 9% as singletons. This sample also belongs to another study, concerning T cells expressing NK-cell markers. From that paper: 5'RACE template switching with UMIs generated TCR beta cDNA.

This sample comprised PBMCs from blood, obtained on the day of vaccination. The chain is built from TRBV14 and TRBJ2-3; 12 positions agree with TRBD2. The TCR was taken from a man aged 45 to 65 who received an inactivated influenza vaccine. This chain's CDR3 is CASSPPIGLAGSDTQYF. The CDR3 DNA follows: TGTGCCAGCAGCCCCCCAATAGGACTAGCGGGATCAGATACGCAGTATTTT. Together with reference TRBV14 and TRBJ2-3, the CDR3 gives the full variable domain: EAGVTQFPSHSVIEKGQTVTLRCDPISGHDNLYWYRRVMGKEIKFLLHFVKESKQDESGMPNNRFLAERTGGTYSTLKVQPAELEDSGVYFCASSPPIGLAGSDTQYFGPGTRLTVL.